The clone carrying this T cell receptor beta chain showed up many times. The antigen remains unidentified. In making diagnoses, clinical symptoms, serum thyroxine and TRAb, thyroid ultrasound and orbital computed tomography were all used. The V gene's germline CDR1 is WSHSY and CDR2 SAAADI. The CDR3 consists of 14 residues. The V end was cut by 4 bases, the J end by 5 bases, with 14 bases between. This specimen comes from a study of T cells in Graves' hyperthyroidism and ophthalmopathy. Study-wide points: Also found in blood were most expanded thyroid clonotypes above 0.001. In validation, the model predicted ophthalmopathy. These predictions came a median about 6.5 months before onset.

Amplification yielded TCR beta CDR3 regions, with RNA transcripts as the source. First-round RT-PCR targeting the TCR CDR3 was performed with the HTBI primer set. From the multiplex PCR reads, TCRdb called clonotypes with MiXCR, one entry per CDR3 protein. The table has 600,000 or so distinct CDR3 sequences, about half seen once; the top ten hold about 7.8%. The sample taken for sequencing was peripheral blood or thyroid tissue (not recorded which). This TCR derives from a woman aged 18-29 years with Graves' hyperthyroidism. V and J are TRBV10-2 and TRBJ2-5; D not certain. CDR3 sequence reads: CASSVNSVGETQYF. As DNA, the CDR3 is TGCGCCAGCAGTGTAAACAGCGTCGGGGAGACCCAGTACTTC.